This TCR beta chain emerged from a study of blood T cells in healthy people across ages. The CDR3 totals 18 residues. Germline CDR1 and CDR2: MGHRA and YSYEKL. J gave up 0 bases and V 4 bases, and 14 bases lay outside the gene matches. A second PCR of 7 to 11 cycles used a sample-barcoded 5' primer and a J-beta primer mix. TCRdb recomputed calls from the 5' RACE reads with MiXCR, one row per CDR3 protein. Here the sample spans about 800,000 distinct CDR3 sequences, 35% to 60% being singletons. The count of this clonotype is one. Sequencing was done on a sample of blood. The chain has TRBV4-1 and TRBJ2-7; 8 bases are a match to TRBD2. The source of this sequence is a man aged 80 or over in good health. Here the CDR3 DNA reads TGCGCCAGCAGCCCCACAGTCAGCGGGAGCATTATCTCCTACGAGCAGTACTTC. Protein product: CASSPTVSGSIISYEQYF.